The sequence of this TCR beta chain was determined in a study of T-cell memory formation after mild COVID-19. Background on the study: Among the donors, TCR clusters were largely specific to each donor. Study-level points and caveats: Pre-infection memory harbored some responding clones, suggesting cross-reactive memory joined. The main location of contracting CD4+ clones was CM and EM, and that of contracting CD8+ clones was EMRA.

Turning to this clonotype: Its antigen is unknown.

TCRdb processed the 5' RACE reads anew with MiXCR; each CDR3 protein has one entry. The table records over 450,000 distinct CDR3 sequences, just over 20% of them present only once. Sequences were obtained from PBMCs or a T cell subset sorted from them (not recorded which). This receptor was taken from an adult woman who had mild COVID-19 (a few samples of this study predate the infection). Cell type and time point are not known.

In nucleotides, the CDR3 is TGTGCCAGCAGTTTCACCGCGGGGGACACCGGGGAGCTGTTTTTT. Amino acid sequence: CASSFTAGDTGELFF. This chain connects TRBV12-3 or TRBV12-4 to TRBJ2-2; 7 positions match TRBD2. V dropped 3 bases and J dropped 3; count of bases not matched to a gene: 4. The CDR3 spans 15 residues.